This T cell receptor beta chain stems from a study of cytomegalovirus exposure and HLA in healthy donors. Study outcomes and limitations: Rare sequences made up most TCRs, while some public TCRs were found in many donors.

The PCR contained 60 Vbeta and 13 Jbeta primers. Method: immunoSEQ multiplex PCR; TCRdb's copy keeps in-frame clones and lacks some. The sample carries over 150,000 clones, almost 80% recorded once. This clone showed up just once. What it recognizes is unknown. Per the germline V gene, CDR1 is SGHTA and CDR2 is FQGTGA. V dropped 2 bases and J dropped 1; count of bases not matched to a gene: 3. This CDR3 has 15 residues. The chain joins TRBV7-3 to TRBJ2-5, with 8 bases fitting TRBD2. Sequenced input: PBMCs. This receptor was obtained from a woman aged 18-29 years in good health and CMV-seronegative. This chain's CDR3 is CASSLQAGAQETQYF. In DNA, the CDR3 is TGTGCCAGCAGCTTACAAGCGGGGGCCCAAGAGACCCAGTACTTC.